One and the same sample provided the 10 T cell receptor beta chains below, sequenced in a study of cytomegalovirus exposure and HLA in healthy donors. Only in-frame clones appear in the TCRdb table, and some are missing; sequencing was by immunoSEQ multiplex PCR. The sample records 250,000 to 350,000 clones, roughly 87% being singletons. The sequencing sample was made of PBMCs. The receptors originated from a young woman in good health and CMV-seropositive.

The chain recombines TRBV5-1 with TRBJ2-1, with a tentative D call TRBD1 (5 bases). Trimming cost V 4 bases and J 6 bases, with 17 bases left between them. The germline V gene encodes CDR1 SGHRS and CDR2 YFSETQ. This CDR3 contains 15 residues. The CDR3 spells CASSPQNRGRNEQFF. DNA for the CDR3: TGCGCCAGCAGCCCTCAAAATAGGGGTCGCAATGAGCAGTTCTTC.

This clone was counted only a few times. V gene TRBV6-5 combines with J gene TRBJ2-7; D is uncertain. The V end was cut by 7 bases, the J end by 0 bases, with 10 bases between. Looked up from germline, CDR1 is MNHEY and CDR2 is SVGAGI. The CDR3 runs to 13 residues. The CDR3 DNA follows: TGTGCCAGCACCGAAAGCAACTCCTACGAGCAGTACTTC. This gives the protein CASTESNSYEQYF.

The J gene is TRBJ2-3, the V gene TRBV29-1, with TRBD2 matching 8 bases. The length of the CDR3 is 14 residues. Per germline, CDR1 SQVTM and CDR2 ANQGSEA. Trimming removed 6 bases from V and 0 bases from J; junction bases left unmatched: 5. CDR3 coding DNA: TGCAGCGTCCAGACTAGCGCAAGCACAGATACGCAGTATTTT. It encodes CSVQTSASTDTQYF.

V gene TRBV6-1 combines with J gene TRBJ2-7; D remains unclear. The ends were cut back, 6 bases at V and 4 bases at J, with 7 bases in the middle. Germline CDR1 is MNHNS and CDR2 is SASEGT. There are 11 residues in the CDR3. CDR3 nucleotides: TGTGCCAGCAGCCGGAAATACGAGCAGTACTTC. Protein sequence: CASSRKYEQYF.

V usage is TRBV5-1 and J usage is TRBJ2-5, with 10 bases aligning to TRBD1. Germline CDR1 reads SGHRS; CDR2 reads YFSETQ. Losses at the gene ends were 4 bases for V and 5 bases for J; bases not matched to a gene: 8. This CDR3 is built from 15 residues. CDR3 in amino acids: CASSTRQGALETQYF. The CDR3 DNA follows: TGCGCCAGCAGCACCCGACAGGGGGCATTGGAGACCCAGTACTTC.

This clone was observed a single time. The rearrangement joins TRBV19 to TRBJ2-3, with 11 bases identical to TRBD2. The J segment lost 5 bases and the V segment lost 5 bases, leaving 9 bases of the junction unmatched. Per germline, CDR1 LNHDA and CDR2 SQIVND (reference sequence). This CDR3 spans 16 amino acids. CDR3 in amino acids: CASSPVSGGARDTQYF. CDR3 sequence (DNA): TGTGCCAGTAGTCCGGTTAGCGGGGGGGCCAGAGATACGCAGTATTTT.

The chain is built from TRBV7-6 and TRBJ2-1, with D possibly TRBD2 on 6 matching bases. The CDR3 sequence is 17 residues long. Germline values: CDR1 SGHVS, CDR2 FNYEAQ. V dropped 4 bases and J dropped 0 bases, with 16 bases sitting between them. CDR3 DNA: TGTGCCAGCAGCTCAACCGGGGTCGGGAGCTCCTACAATGAGCAGTTCTTC. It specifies CASSSTGVGSSYNEQFF.

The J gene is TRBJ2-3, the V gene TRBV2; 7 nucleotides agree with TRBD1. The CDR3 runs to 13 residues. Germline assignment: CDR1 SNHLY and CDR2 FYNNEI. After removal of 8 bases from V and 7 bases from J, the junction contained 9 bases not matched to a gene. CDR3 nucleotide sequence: TGTGCCAGCGCACAGGGGACGTCGTATACGCAGTATTTT. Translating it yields CASAQGTSYTQYF.

The CDR3 region has the DNA TGTGCCAGCAGCTTAAGTCGGGGCAGGGACTCCACCGGGGAGCTGTTTTTT. Translated, it gives CASSLSRGRDSTGELFF. V and J are TRBV7-6 and TRBJ2-2; D perhaps matches TRBD2 (6 bases). Germline V lookup: CDR1 SGHVS, CDR2 FNYEAQ. The CDR3 sequence is 17 residues long. V was shortened by 2 bases and J by 4 bases, with 17 bases between the two germline ends.

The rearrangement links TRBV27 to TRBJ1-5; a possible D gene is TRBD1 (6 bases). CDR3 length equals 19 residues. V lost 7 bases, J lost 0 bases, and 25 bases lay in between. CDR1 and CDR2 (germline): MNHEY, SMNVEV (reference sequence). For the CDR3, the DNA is TGTGCCAGCAACATGAGATGGGACACGAGAATTTATAGCAATCAGCCCCAGCATTTT. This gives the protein CASNMRWDTRIYSNQPQHF.